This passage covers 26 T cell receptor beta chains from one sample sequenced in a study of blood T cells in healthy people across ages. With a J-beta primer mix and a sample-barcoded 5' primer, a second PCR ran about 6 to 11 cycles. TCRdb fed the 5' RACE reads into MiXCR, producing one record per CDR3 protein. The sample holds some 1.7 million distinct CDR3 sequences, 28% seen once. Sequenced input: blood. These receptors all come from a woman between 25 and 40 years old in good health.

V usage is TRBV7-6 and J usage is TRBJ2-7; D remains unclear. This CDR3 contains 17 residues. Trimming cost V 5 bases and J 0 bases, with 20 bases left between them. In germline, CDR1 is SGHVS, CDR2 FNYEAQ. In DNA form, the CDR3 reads TGTGCCAGCAGCCGATCCGGTCGGGCGAGGACCTCCTACGAGCAGTACTTC. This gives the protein CASSRSGRARTSYEQYF.

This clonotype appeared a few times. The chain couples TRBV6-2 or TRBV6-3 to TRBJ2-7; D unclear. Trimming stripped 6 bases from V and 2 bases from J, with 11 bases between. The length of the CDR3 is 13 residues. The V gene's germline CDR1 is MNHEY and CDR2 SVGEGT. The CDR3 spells CASRGMGTYEQYF. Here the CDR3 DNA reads TGTGCCAGCAGAGGCATGGGGACCTACGAGCAGTACTTC.

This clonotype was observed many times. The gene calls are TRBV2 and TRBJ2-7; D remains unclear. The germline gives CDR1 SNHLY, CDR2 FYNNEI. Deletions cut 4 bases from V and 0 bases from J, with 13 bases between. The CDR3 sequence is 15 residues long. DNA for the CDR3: TGTGCCAGCAGTGGCAGTCGAGAGGTCTCCTACGAGCAGTACTTC. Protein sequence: CASSGSREVSYEQYF.

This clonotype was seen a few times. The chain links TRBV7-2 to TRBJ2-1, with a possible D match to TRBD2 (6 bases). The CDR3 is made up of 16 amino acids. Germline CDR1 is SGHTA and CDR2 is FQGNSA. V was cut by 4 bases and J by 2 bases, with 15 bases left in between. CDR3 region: CASSSSSGDTYNEQFF. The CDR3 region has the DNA TGTGCCAGCAGCTCCAGCTCGGGAGACACCTACAATGAGCAGTTCTTC.

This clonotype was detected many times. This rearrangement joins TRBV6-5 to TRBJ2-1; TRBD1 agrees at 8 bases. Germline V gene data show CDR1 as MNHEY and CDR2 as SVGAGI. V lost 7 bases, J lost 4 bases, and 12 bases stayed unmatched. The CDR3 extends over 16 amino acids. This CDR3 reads CASTRYPGTGYNEQFF. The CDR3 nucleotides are TGTGCCAGCACACGGTACCCCGGGACAGGTTACAATGAGCAGTTCTTC.

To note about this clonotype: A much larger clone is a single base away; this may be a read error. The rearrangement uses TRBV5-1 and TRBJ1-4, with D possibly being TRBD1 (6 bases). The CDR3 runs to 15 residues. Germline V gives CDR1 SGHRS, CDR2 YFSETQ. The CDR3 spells CASGLTGRYQEKLFF. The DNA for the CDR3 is TGCGCCAGCGGCTTAACAGGGCGCTATCAAGAAAAACTGTTTTTT.

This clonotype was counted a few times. CDR3 protein: CATSWTPNTGELFF. CDR3 bases: TGTGCCACCAGTTGGACACCGAACACCGGGGAGCTGTTTTTT. The chain links TRBV15 to TRBJ2-2; maybe TRBD1 (5 bases). The V and J ends lost 6 bases and 0 bases respectively, with 8 bases between them. Germline V gene data show CDR1 as LNHNV and CDR2 as YYDKDF (reference sequence). CDR3 length equals 14 residues. Full variable domain (outside the CDR3, taken from reference TRBV15 and TRBJ2-2): DAMVIQNPRYQVTQFGKPVTLSCSQTLNHNVMYWYQQKSSQAPKLLFHYYDKDFNNEADTPDNFQSRRPNTSFCFLDIRSPGLGDTAMYLCATSWTPNTGELFFGEGSRLTVL.

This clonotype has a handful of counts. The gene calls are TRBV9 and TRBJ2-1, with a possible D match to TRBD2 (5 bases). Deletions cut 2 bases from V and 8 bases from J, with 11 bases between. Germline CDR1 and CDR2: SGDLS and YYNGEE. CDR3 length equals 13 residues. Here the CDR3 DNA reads TGTGCCAGCAGCGTCATGAGGGATGATGAGCAGTTCTTC. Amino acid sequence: CASSVMRDDEQFF.

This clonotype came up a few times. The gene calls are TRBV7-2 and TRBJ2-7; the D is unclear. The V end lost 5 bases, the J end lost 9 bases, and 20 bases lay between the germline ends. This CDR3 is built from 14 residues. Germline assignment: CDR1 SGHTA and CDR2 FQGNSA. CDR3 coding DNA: TGTGCCAGCAGCCCCGACCCCAGCCTGGACGTGCAGTACTTC. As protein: CASSPDPSLDVQYF.

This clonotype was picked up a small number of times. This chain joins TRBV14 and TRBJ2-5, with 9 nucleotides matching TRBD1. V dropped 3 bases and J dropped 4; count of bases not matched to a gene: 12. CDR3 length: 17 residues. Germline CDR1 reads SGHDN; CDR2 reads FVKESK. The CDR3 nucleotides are TGTGCCAGCAGCCAGGACCCGAGGACAGGGGCCCCAGAGACCCAGTACTTC. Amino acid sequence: CASSQDPRTGAPETQYF.

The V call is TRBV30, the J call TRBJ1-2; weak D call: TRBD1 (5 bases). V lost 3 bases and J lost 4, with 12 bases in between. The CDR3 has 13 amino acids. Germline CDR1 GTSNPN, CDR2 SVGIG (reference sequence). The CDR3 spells CAWRLTGGYGYTF. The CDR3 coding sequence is TGTGCCTGGAGGCTGACCGGGGGCTATGGCTACACCTTC. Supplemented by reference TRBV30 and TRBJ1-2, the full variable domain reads SQTIHQWPATLVQPVGSPLSLECTVEGTSNPNLYWYRQAAGRGLQLLFYSVGIGQISSEVPQNLSASRPQDRQFILSSKKLLLSDSGFYLCAWRLTGGYGYTFGSGTRLTVV.

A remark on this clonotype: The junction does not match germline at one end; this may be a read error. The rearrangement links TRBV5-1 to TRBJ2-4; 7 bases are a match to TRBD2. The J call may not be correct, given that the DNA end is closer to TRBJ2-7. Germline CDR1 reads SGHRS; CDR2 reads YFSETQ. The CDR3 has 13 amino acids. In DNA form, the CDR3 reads TGCGTCAGCAGCCCCGGGGAGGGGTACGAGCAGTACTTC. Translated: CVSSPGEGYEQYF.

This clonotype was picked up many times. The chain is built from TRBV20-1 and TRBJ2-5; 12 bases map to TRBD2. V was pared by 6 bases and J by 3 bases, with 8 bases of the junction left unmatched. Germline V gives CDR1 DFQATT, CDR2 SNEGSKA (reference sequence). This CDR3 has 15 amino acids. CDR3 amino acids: CSANPLAGGKETQYF. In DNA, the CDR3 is TGCAGTGCGAATCCACTAGCGGGGGGTAAAGAGACCCAGTACTTC.

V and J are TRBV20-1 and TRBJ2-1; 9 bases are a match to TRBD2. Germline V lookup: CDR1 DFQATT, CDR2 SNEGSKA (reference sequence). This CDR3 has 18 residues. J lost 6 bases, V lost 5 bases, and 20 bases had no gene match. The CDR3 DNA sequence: TGCAGTGCTCGTCCCGGGGCTAGCGGGATAACACAGGGCAATGAGCAGTTCTTC. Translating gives CSARPGASGITQGNEQFF.

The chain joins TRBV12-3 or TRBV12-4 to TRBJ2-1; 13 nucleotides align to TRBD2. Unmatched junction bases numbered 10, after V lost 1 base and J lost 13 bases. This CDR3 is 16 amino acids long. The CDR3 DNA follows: TGTGCCAGCAGTTTAGAGGGACTAGCGGGAAAAGAGACCCAGTTCTTC. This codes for CASSLEGLAGKETQFF.

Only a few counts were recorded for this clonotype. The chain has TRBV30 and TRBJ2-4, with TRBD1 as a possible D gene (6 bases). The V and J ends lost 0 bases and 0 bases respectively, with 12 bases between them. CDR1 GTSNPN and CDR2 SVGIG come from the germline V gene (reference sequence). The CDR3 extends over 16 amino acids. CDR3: CAWSVEGVLAKNIQYF. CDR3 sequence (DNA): TGTGCCTGGAGTGTAGAGGGGGTCCTAGCCAAAAACATTCAGTACTTC.

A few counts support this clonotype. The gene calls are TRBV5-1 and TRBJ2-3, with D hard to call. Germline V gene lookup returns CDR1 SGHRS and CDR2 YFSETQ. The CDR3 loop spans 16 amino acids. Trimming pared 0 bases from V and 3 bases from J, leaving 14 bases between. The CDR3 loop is CASSLDGARTTDTQYF. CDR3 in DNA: TGCGCCAGCAGCTTGGATGGTGCCCGAACAACAGATACGCAGTATTTT.

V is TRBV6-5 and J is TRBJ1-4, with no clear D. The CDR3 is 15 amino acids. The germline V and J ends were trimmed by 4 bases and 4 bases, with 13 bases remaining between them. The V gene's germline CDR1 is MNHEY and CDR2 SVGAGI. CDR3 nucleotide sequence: TGTGCCAGCAGTTTCGATCGAACTTATAATGAAAAACTGTTTTTT. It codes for CASSFDRTYNEKLFF.

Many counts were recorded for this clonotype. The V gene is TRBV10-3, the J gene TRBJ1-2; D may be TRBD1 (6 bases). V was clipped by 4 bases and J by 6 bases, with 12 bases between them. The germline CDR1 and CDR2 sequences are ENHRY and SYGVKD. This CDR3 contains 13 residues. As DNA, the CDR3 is TGTGCCATCAGTGCCAGGGGTATGAATGGCTACACCTTC. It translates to CAISARGMNGYTF.

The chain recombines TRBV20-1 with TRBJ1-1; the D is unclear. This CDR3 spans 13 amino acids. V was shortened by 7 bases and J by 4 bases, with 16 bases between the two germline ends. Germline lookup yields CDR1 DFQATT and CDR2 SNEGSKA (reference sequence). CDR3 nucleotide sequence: TGCAGTGTGGGGAGGGTCGAGAGCACTGAAGCTTTCTTT. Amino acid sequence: CSVGRVESTEAFF.

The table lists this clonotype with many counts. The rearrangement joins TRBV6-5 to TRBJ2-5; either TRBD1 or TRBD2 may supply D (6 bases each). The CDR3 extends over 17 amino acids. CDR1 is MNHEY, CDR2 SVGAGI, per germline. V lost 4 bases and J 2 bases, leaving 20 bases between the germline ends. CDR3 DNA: TGTGCCAGCAGTTTCTCCTGGGCGGGGACATCTCAAGAGACCCAGTACTTC. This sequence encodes CASSFSWAGTSQETQYF.

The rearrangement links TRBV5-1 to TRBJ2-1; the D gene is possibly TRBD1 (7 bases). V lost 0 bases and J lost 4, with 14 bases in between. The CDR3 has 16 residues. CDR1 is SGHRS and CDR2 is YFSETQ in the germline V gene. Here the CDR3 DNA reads TGCGCCAGCAGCTTGGTAACAGGGGCGGGATACAATGAGCAGTTCTTC. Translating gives CASSLVTGAGYNEQFF.

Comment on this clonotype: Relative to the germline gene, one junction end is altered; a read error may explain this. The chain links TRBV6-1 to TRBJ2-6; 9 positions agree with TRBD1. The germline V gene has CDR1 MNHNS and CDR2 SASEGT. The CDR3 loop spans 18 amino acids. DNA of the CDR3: TGTGCCAGCAGGAGGGGAGGGACAGGGAGCTCTGGGGCCAACGTCCGGACTTTC. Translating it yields CASRRGGTGSSGANVRTF.

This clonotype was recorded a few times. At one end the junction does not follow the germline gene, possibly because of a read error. CDR3 sequence reads: CPSSWGDSSYEQYF. The CDR3 DNA follows: TGTCCCAGCAGCTGGGGGGACTCCTCCTACGAGCAGTACTTC. The chain links TRBV5-5 to TRBJ2-7; TRBD2 is a possible D gene (6 bases). Germline V gives CDR1 SGHKS, CDR2 YYEKEE (reference sequence). This CDR3 is 14 amino acids long.

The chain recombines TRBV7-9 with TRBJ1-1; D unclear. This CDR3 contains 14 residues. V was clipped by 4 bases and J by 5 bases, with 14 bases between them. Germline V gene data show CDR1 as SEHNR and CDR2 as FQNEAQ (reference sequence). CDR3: CASSSSPLRTEAFF. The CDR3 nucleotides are TGTGCCAGCAGCTCTTCACCCCTCAGGACTGAAGCTTTCTTT.

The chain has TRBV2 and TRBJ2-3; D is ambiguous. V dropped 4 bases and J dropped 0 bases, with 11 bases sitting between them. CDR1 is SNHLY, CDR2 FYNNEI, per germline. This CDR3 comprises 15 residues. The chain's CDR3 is CASSGPIPSTDTQYF. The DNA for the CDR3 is TGTGCCAGCAGTGGACCTATACCTAGCACAGATACGCAGTATTTT. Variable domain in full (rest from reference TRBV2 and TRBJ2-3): EPEVTQTPSHQVTQMGQEVILRCVPISNHLYFYWYRQILGQKVEFLVSFYNNEISEKSEIFDDQFSVERPDGSNFTLKIRSTKLEDSAMYFCASSGPIPSTDTQYFGPGTRLTVL.